This entry lists 6 T cell receptor beta chains sequenced from one sample in a study of cytomegalovirus exposure and HLA in healthy donors. Primers: 60 Vbeta forward and 13 Jbeta reverse. TCRdb's copy holds only in-frame clones and misses some; the assay was immunoSEQ multiplex PCR. This table has 150,000 or so clones, roughly 72% appearing once. The sequencing sample was made of PBMCs. The origin of the receptors is a man aged 25-45 years in good health and CMV-seronegative.

The chain carries TRBV18 and TRBJ1-3; D perhaps matches TRBD1 (5 bases). Trimming left V 5 bases short and J 1 base short, with 12 bases between. The CDR3 is 15 residues long. Germline V CDR1 and CDR2: KGHSH, LQKENI. The CDR3 sequence is CASSALQDSGNTIYF. CDR3 nucleotide sequence: TGTGCCAGCTCAGCATTACAGGATTCTGGAAACACCATATATTTT.

The chain employs TRBV5-4 and TRBJ2-3, with D perhaps TRBD2 (6 bases). The germline CDR1 and CDR2 sequences are SGHNT and YYREEE (reference sequence). The CDR3 contains 16 residues. Trimming removed 4 bases from V and 5 bases from J, with 20 bases in between. As DNA, the CDR3 is TGTGCCAGCAGCCGAGATGGGGGGAGCCCGGTAGATACGCAGTATTTT. This encodes CASSRDGGSPVDTQYF.

In its sample, this clone was seen once. This chain uses TRBV7-9 with TRBJ2-3, with TRBD2 matching over 8 bases. The CDR3 spans 14 residues. V shed 1 base, J shed 6 bases, and the junction held 3 bases outside the gene matches. The germline CDR1 and CDR2 sequences are SEHNR and FQNEAQ (reference sequence). DNA for the CDR3: TGTGCCAGCAGCTTAGAACGGGGGGGTGATACGCAGTATTTT. It specifies CASSLERGGDTQYF.

This clone was seen a single time. The chain links TRBV28 to TRBJ2-7, with a tentative D call TRBD1 (5 bases). V dropped 3 bases and J dropped 2 bases, with 11 bases sitting between them. Per germline, CDR1 MDHEN and CDR2 SYDVKM. The CDR3 is made up of 14 amino acids. The CDR3 here is CASSFEQGTYEQYF. The CDR3, as DNA: TGTGCCAGCAGTTTTGAGCAGGGCACCTACGAGCAGTACTTC.

The J gene is TRBJ2-1, the V gene TRBV7-9; 13 bases line up with TRBD2. This CDR3 is 16 amino acids long. In germline, CDR1 is SEHNR, CDR2 FQNEAQ (reference sequence). With V trimmed by 5 bases and J by 7 bases, 8 bases remained unmatched. The CDR3 sequence is CASSPTSGGALNEQFF. The CDR3 DNA follows: TGTGCCAGCAGCCCCACTAGCGGGGGGGCCTTAAATGAGCAGTTCTTC.

CDR3 amino acids: CASREQYTGELFF. The CDR3 coding sequence is TGTGCCAGCCGGGAACAGTACACCGGGGAGCTGTTTTTT. V usage is TRBV6-1 and J usage is TRBJ2-2, with D possibly being TRBD2 (5 bases). This CDR3 comprises 13 residues. With 8 bases removed from V and 3 bases from J, the gap between germline ends came to 10 bases. The germline V gene encodes CDR1 MNHNS and CDR2 SASEGT.